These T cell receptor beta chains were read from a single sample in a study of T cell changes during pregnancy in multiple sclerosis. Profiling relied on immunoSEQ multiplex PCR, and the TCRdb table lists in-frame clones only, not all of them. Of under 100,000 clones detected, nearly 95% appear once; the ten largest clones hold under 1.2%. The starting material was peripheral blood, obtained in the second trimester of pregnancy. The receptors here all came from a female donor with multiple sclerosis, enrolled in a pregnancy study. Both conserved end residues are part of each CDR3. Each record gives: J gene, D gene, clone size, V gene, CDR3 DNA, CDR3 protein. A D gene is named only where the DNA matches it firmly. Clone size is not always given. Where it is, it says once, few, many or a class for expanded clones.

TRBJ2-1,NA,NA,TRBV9,TGTGCCAGCAGCGTAGGAGTGGGGCAGAAAAACAATGAGCAGTTCTTC,CASSVGVGQKNNEQFF
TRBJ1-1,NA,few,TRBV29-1,TGCAGCGGGGGGCAGCAGAACACTGAAGCTTTCTTT,CSGGQQNTEAFF
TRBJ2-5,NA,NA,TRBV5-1,TGCGCCAGCAGCTTGGAAGGGGCTGGGGAGACCCAGTACTTC,CASSLEGAGETQYF
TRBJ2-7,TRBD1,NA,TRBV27,TGTGCCAGCAGTTATGGGACAGGCGGAGGGTACGAGCAGTACTTC,CASSYGTGGGYEQYF
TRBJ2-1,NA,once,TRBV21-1,TGTGCCAGCAGCAAACCCCGGGACAGAGCAAAATACAATGAGCAGTTCTTC,CASSKPRDRAKYNEQFF
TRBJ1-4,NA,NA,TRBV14,TGTGCCAGCAGCCAGCAACAGGGACCAAATGAAAAACTGTTTTTT,CASSQQQGPNEKLFF
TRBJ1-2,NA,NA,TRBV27,TGTGCCAGCAGTTTCAATTACCAGGGAGGTGGCTACACCTTC,CASSFNYQGGGYTF
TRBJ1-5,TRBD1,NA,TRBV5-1,TGCGCCAGCAGCTTAACGGGACAGGGTCATCAGCCCCAGCATTTT,CASSLTGQGHQPQHF
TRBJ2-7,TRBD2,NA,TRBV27,TGTGCCAGCAGTTTAGGGGGACTAGCGGCCGAGCAGTACTTC,CASSLGGLAAEQYF
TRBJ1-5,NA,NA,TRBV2,TGTGCCAGCAGTGAAGCGCAAGGGGAGGGCAATCAGCCCCAGCATTTT,CASSEAQGEGNQPQHF
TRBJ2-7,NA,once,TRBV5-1,TGCGCCAGCAGCTGGCAGGACAGAGTCTACGAGCAGTACTTC,CASSWQDRVYEQYF
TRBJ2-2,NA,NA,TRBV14,TGTGCCAGCAGCCAGGGGGGACTTTTCACCGGGGAGCTGTTTTTT,CASSQGGLFTGELFF
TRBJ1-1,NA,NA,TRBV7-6,TGTGCCAGCAGCCAGCGGGCTGGCGACACTGAAGCTTTCTTT,CASSQRAGDTEAFF
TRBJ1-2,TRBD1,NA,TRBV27,TGTGCCAGCAGTTTCGGGACAGCCAGTGGCTACACCTTC,CASSFGTASGYTF
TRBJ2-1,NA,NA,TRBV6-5,TGTGCCAGCAGTTCCTCTAGCATTGAGCAGTTCTTC,CASSSSSIEQFF
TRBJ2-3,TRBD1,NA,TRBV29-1,TGCAGCGTTCGTACAGGGGCGCCCATTAGCACAGATACGCAGTATTTT,CSVRTGAPISTDTQYF
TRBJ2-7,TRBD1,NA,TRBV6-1,TGTGCCAGCAGTGAGCAGGGGGTCGAGCAGTACTTC,CASSEQGVEQYF
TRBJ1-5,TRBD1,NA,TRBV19,TGTGCCAGTAGTATCGGACAGGGGCATAGCAATCAGCCCCAGCATTTT,CASSIGQGHSNQPQHF
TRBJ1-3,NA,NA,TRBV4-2,TGTGCCAGCAGCGTACACAGGGTCCCCATCTCTGGAAACACCATATATTTT,CASSVHRVPISGNTIYF